Listed here are 25 T cell receptor beta chains from one sample, sequenced in a study of T cells in localized non-small cell lung cancer. This table comes from immunoSEQ multiplex PCR, and its TCRdb copy is limited to in-frame clones, with some not included. Of some 35,000 clones in the sample, approximately 94% were seen once. The specimen was peripheral blood, collected before any cancer treatment. These receptors were collected from a female donor older than 55 with stage I lung adenocarcinoma.

The chain recombines TRBV18 with TRBJ2-3, with TRBD1 identical over 11 bases. V lost 7 bases to trimming and J lost 5 bases; unmatched junction nucleotides: 8. Germline CDR1 reads KGHSH; CDR2 reads LQKENI. The CDR3 is made up of 15 amino acids. CDR3 protein: CASLPGTGGRDTQYF. The DNA for the CDR3 is TGTGCCAGCTTACCCGGGACAGGGGGTCGAGATACGCAGTATTTT.

V and J are TRBV6-1 and TRBJ2-7; 9 bases match TRBD1. This CDR3 has 13 residues. V lost 6 bases and J lost 4; bases outside the gene matches: 4. Germline V gene sequence: CDR1 MNHNS, CDR2 SASEGT. The CDR3 DNA reads as TGTGCCAGCAGACAGGGGGCAACGTACGAGCAGTACGTC. Amino acids: CASRQGATYEQYV.

V is TRBV9 and J is TRBJ2-1; 7 bases are shared with TRBD1. The length of the CDR3 is 15 residues. J was trimmed by 8 bases and V by 0 bases; bases with no gene match: 8. CDR1 SGDLS and CDR2 YYNGEE come from the germline V gene. CDR3 region: CASSVVAAQGDEQFF. CDR3 DNA sequence: TGTGCCAGCAGCGTAGTTGCGGCCCAGGGGGATGAGCAGTTCTTC. Full variable domain (remainder filled in from reference TRBV9 and TRBJ2-1): DSGVTQTPKHLITATGQRVTLRCSPRSGDLSVYWYQQSLDQGLQFLIQYYNGEERAKGNILERFSAQQFPDLHSELNLSSLELGDSALYFCASSVVAAQGDEQFFGPGTRLTVL.

This rearrangement joins TRBV6-1 to TRBJ2-2; D is unresolved. V dropped 6 bases and J dropped 0 bases, with 5 bases sitting between them. The length of the CDR3 is 13 residues. Germline CDR1 is MNHNS and CDR2 is SASEGT. The CDR3: CASRTANTGELFF. CDR3 sequence (DNA): TGTGCCAGCAGGACGGCGAACACCGGGGAGCTGTTTTTT.

This clone was seen only once. The CDR3 loop is CASSLPGASTDTQYF. For the CDR3, the DNA is TGCGCCAGCAGCTTGCCGGGAGCTAGCACAGATACGCAGTATTTT. The rearrangement uses TRBV5-1 and TRBJ2-3; D is perhaps TRBD2 (6 bases). The CDR3 length is 15 residues. Germline loops: CDR1 SGHRS, CDR2 YFSETQ. The V end lost 1 base, the J end lost 0 bases, and 9 bases lay between the germline ends.

The chain joins TRBV19 to TRBJ1-1, with 8 bases that match TRBD1. This CDR3 region has 16 residues. The J segment lost 0 bases and the V segment lost 9 bases, leaving 12 bases of the junction unmatched. Germline V gene lookup returns CDR1 LNHDA and CDR2 SQIVND (reference sequence). Here the CDR3 reads CASEKGQGAVNTEAFF. CDR3 DNA sequence: TGTGCCAGCGAGAAGGGGCAGGGGGCTGTGAACACTGAAGCTTTCTTT.

The rearrangement uses TRBV7-3 and TRBJ1-1, with TRBD1 matching 10 bases. Unmatched junction bases numbered 4, after V lost 6 bases and J lost 6 bases. The germline gives CDR1 SGHTA, CDR2 FQGTGA. This CDR3 region has 13 residues. For the CDR3, the DNA is TGTGCCAGCAGTCAGACAGGGGGCCCTGAAGCTTTCTTT. Protein: CASSQTGGPEAFF.

The rearrangement links TRBV15 to TRBJ1-1; D is unresolved. Germline CDR1 is LNHNV and CDR2 is YYDKDF (reference sequence). This CDR3 is 13 amino acids long. V shed 1 base and J shed 5 bases, with 8 bases lying between them. This CDR3 reads CATSRAGGTEAFF. CDR3 bases: TGTGCCACCAGCAGAGCAGGAGGGACTGAAGCTTTCTTT.

The chain is built from TRBV5-4 and TRBJ1-6; the D gene is possibly TRBD1 (5 bases). The CDR3 sequence is 14 residues long. Germline CDR1 is SGHNT and CDR2 is YYREEE (reference sequence). Trimming left V 4 bases short and J 5 bases short, with 10 bases between. The CDR3 loop reads CASSLGLNNSPLHF. The CDR3 DNA reads TGTGCCAGCAGCCTGGGACTTAATAATTCACCCCTCCACTTT.

This chain joins TRBV27 and TRBJ2-3, with D maybe TRBD1 (6 bases). Trimming removed 1 base from V and 0 bases from J, with 11 bases in between. This CDR3 region has 16 residues. CDR1 is MNHEY and CDR2 is SMNVEV in the germline V gene (reference sequence). CDR3 sequence reads: CASSLFPDSSTDTQYF. The CDR3 DNA follows: TGTGCCAGCAGTTTATTCCCGGACAGTAGCACAGATACGCAGTATTTT.

This chain joins TRBV5-6 and TRBJ2-2; D is perhaps TRBD1 or TRBD2 (5 bases each). The CDR3 runs 14 residues. V dropped 4 bases and J dropped 5 bases, with 12 bases sitting between them. Germline lookup yields CDR1 SGHDT and CDR2 YYEEEE. CDR3 in amino acids: CASSRDLLTGELFF. The CDR3, as DNA: TGTGCCAGCAGCAGGGACCTATTGACCGGGGAGCTGTTTTTT.

The CDR3 DNA reads as TGTGCCAGCAGCTTCGGTGGCTGGGGAGAGACCCAGTACTTC. Its protein is CASSFGGWGETQYF. The gene calls are TRBV7-9 and TRBJ2-5, with D unresolved. CDR3 length equals 14 residues. Deletions cut 3 bases from V and 4 bases from J, with 12 bases between. Germline V gene lookup returns CDR1 SEHNR and CDR2 FQNEAQ (reference sequence).

The genes are TRBV9 and TRBJ2-2, with 10 bases that match TRBD1. Germline CDR1 is SGDLS and CDR2 is YYNGEE. Trimming at V came to 3 bases and at J to 1 base, leaving 6 bases not matched to a gene. This CDR3 has 17 amino acids. CDR3 sequence: CASSARTGGRNTGELFF. The CDR3 nucleotides read TGTGCCAGCAGCGCTCGGACAGGGGGTCGGAACACCGGGGAGCTGTTTTTT.

The genes are TRBV4-2 and TRBJ1-3; D unresolved. Germline V gene data show CDR1 as LGHNA and CDR2 as YNFKEQ. The CDR3 loop spans 16 amino acids. V was pared by 1 base and J by 0 bases, with 10 bases between. CDR3 in amino acids: CASSQATKSSGNTIYF. CDR3 sequence (DNA): TGTGCCAGCAGCCAAGCTACAAAGAGCTCTGGAAACACCATATATTTT.

This chain connects TRBV28 to TRBJ2-2; 7 nucleotides match TRBD1. V trimming: 4 bases; J trimming: 6 bases; junction bases outside the gene matches: 17. The CDR3 is 18 amino acids. Germline V CDR1 and CDR2: MDHEN, SYDVKM. The CDR3 sequence: CASSSLTGTASLAGELFF. The CDR3 bases are TGTGCCAGCAGTTCCCTCACCGGGACAGCCTCTTTGGCCGGGGAGCTGTTTTTT.

This chain uses TRBV10-3 with TRBJ1-6; D is undetermined. Per the germline V gene, CDR1 is ENHRY and CDR2 is SYGVKD. The ends were cut back, 6 bases at V and 7 bases at J, with 10 bases in the middle. The CDR3 extends over 13 amino acids. The CDR3 sequence is CAISQISNSPLHF. CDR3 nucleotide sequence: TGTGCCATCAGCCAGATCTCCAATTCACCCCTCCACTTT.

This chain uses TRBV9 with TRBJ1-1, with 7 bases identical to TRBD1. This CDR3 has 13 amino acids. Trimming took 4 bases from V and 5 from J; bases not matched to a gene: 5. CDR1 is SGDLS, CDR2 YYNGEE, per germline. The CDR3 region is CASSFTGVTEAFF. In nucleotides, the CDR3 is TGTGCCAGCAGCTTCACAGGGGTGACTGAAGCTTTCTTT.

The gene calls are TRBV28 and TRBJ2-1; D tentatively reads TRBD1 or TRBD2 (6 bases each). Trimming took 2 bases from V and 9 from J, leaving 11 bases between them. Per the germline V gene, CDR1 is MDHEN and CDR2 is SYDVKM. This CDR3 comprises 13 residues. CDR3 DNA sequence: TGTGCCAGCAGTTTAGGGGGGCGACCTGAGCAGTTCTTC. The encoded protein is CASSLGGRPEQFF.

The rearrangement joins TRBV5-1 to TRBJ2-7, with TRBD1 matching over 7 bases. This CDR3 spans 16 amino acids. The germline CDR1 and CDR2 sequences are SGHRS and YFSETQ. V gave up 2 bases and J gave up 2 bases; unmatched junction bases: 10. The CDR3 DNA reads as TGCGCCAGCAGCTTTACCACAGGGGTGGGGACCTACGAGCAGTACTTC. Protein sequence: CASSFTTGVGTYEQYF.

This rearrangement joins TRBV15 to TRBJ2-5; TRBD2 might be the D (5 bases). Trimming removed 0 bases from V and 5 bases from J, with 19 bases in between. Looked up from germline, CDR1 is LNHNV and CDR2 is YYDKDF (reference sequence). The CDR3 loop spans 17 amino acids. As DNA, the CDR3 is TGTGCCACCAGCAGAGATCAGGCTACGGTGGGAGCGGAGACCCAGTACTTC. It translates to CATSRDQATVGAETQYF.

The count of this clone is one. The chain joins TRBV7-2 to TRBJ2-2; D remains unclear. Per the germline V gene, CDR1 is SGHTA and CDR2 is FQGNSA. There are 14 residues in the CDR3. V lost 1 base and J lost 5, with 8 bases in between. DNA of the CDR3: TGTGCCAGCAGCTTAGGGGGATTAACCGGGGAGCTGTTTTTT. Translating it yields CASSLGGLTGELFF.

The rearrangement uses TRBV15 and TRBJ1-5; TRBD1 might be the D (5 bases). This CDR3 comprises 14 residues. The germline V and J ends were trimmed by 1 base and 5 bases, with 9 bases remaining between them. CDR1 and CDR2 from the germline V gene are LNHNV and YYDKDF (reference sequence). The chain's CDR3 is CATSRGRAYQPQHF. The CDR3 nucleotides are TGTGCCACCAGCAGAGGCAGGGCTTATCAGCCCCAGCATTTT.

The chain joins TRBV15 to TRBJ1-2; tentatively, D is TRBD1 (6 bases). The ends were cut back, 0 bases at V and 6 bases at J, with 8 bases in the middle. Germline loops: CDR1 LNHNV, CDR2 YYDKDF (reference sequence). The CDR3 length is 13 residues. CDR3: CATSREEGDGYTF. In DNA, the CDR3 is TGTGCCACCAGCAGAGAGGAGGGGGATGGCTACACCTTC.

This rearrangement joins TRBV28 to TRBJ1-6; D remains ambiguous. Germline CDR1 MDHEN, CDR2 SYDVKM. This CDR3 has 14 residues. The germline V and J ends were trimmed by 6 bases and 10 bases, with 16 bases remaining between them. Here the CDR3 DNA reads TGTGCCAGCAGCCCTCCCGGTGGGTCATCACCCCTCCACTTT. It translates to CASSPPGGSSPLHF.

V gene TRBV19 combines with J gene TRBJ2-7; possible D gene TRBD2, 6 bases. This CDR3 spans 14 amino acids. Germline V lookup: CDR1 LNHDA, CDR2 SQIVND (reference sequence). With 1 base removed from V and 0 bases from J, the gap between germline ends came to 7 bases. In nucleotides, the CDR3 is TGTGCCAGTAGTATAGGGGGGGACTCCTACGAGCAGTACTTC. Amino acids: CASSIGGDSYEQYF.